The T cell receptor (beta chain) described here comes from a study of CD4 and CD8 cells across lung adenocarcinoma regions. TCRdb fed the PCR reads into MiXCR, producing one record per CDR3 protein. The sample lists 9,500 to 15,000 distinct CDR3 sequences, around 48% occurring once. This clonotype was observed a few times. Donors had localized lung adenocarcinoma, a non-small cell lung cancer. Sequencing was done on a sample of CD8+ T cells from the margin of a lung tumor. The source of this sequence is a female donor with lung adenocarcinoma. The CD4 and CD8 labels of this study may be unreliable.

The CDR3: CASSQSGGSGDTQYF. In DNA form, the CDR3 reads TGCGCCAGCAGCCAGAGCGGGGGCTCAGGGGATACGCAGTATTTT. V gene TRBV4-1 combines with J gene TRBJ2-3; TRBD2 aligns across 8 bases. The V segment lost 3 bases and the J segment 6 bases; nucleotides outside the gene matches: 8. The CDR3 length is 15 residues. In germline, CDR1 is MGHRA, CDR2 YSYEKL.